A single T cell receptor (beta chain) is shown here with its context. Its binding antigen is unknown. Base qualities are not recorded, but no much larger clone differs from it by a single base. Libraries were made using the immunoSEQ multiplex PCR assay. For the multiplex PCR, a mixture combining 60 forward primers for TCR Vbeta segments and 13 reverse primers for TCR Jbeta segments was used. The CDR3 region of rearranged TCR beta genes was amplified from genomic DNA with a multiplex PCR assay. Amplified TCR beta libraries were sequenced as 87-base-pair reads on the Illumina HiSeq System. On the study's bioinformatics: Across the 500 to 750 repertoires, a later analysis counted 75 million to 90 million unique TCR beta chains, roughly 11 million of which were shared by at least two donors. Raw reads were error-corrected and collapsed into unique sequences by a nearest-neighbor algorithm in which closely related sequences were merged to remove PCR and sequencing errors. V, D and J gene segments were assigned by aligning CDR3 sequences to IMGT reference sequences. For a sequence to be retained, a match of at least six nucleotides to both a V gene segment and a J gene segment was required. Rearrangements were called productive when the CDR3 lacked stop codons and stayed in frame with V and J; all others were non-productive. Following IMGT convention, CDR3 was defined as the stretch from the second conserved V-encoded cysteine up to the conserved J-encoded phenylalanine. The earlier analysis of 450 to 750 of the donors excluded any sequence lacking an unambiguous match to a single V gene segment. An earlier analysis of 587 of the donors called V segments functional above 56.7% productive rearrangements and segregating when the between-donor standard deviation exceeded 5%. A statistical classification framework was built for diagnosing cytomegalovirus status from the catalog of TCR beta chain sequences. A later analysis assigned V and J genes by comparing TCR nucleotide sequences with IMGT/GENE-DB human TR gene sequences. Using the TCRdist pipeline, a later analysis assigned CDR3 sequences along with most-parsimonious VDJ recombination scenarios. In a later analysis, each TCR beta chain was defined by its CDR3 amino acid sequence together with its V-gene family, and reads without a unique V-gene family were excluded. A later analysis removed 592 highly shared, low-generation-probability nucleotide sequences to deal with suspected cross-contamination and a sequencing artifact. In a later analysis, a clonal expansion index for each public chain was calculated from normalized within-repertoire ranks of inferred template counts. In a later analysis, generation probabilities were computed using a VDJ recombination model fitted to out-of-frame rearrangements, and the results were checked against IGoR. A later analysis scored TCR-TCR, TCR-HLA and TCR-CMV co-occurrence with hypergeometric tests, applying a repertoire-size bias correction to TCR pairs. A later analysis estimated false discovery rates by permuting HLA or CMV assignments 20 times. In a later analysis, co-occurring TCRs were grouped with DBSCAN, and TCRdist sequence similarity was added when clustering was performed within HLA-allele-positive subsets. For co-occurrence clustering, repertoires with fewer than 30,000 or more than 120,000 public chains were excluded, along with a handful of repertoires with anomalous nucleotide sharing. What TCRdb holds here is the immuneACCESS table cut down to in-frame rearrangements. Part of the clones is not present; checked against another copy, under half of the missing clones reflect an unresolved V gene, and the others are unexplained. The V and J calls and clone size are taken from that table; D and trimming were inferred from the DNA. This sample comprises around 250,000 clones, around nine tenths of them detected only once. Of the sample, about 1.8% is held by the ten largest clones.

This record belongs to a study of cytomegalovirus exposure and HLA in healthy donors (dated by TCRdb to about 2017). For the study in its entirety: According to an earlier analysis of several hundred of the donors, roughly 180 million T cells yielded roughly 110 million unique TCR beta sequences and approximately 300 Gb of sequence data. Approximately 300 gigabases of sequencing data and tens of millions of unique TCR sequences made up an early release that covered nearly 650 HLA-typed donors. Of the approximately 400 genotyped donors, 75% to 85% were placed in the genetic ancestry cluster associated with self-reported Caucasian donors. The study was designed to test whether signatures of past pathogen exposure could be identified by cataloging public T cell receptors. The study used immunosequencing to profile the T cell repertoires of under 700 subjects and linked those repertoires to cytomegalovirus serostatus. In addition to the first cohort of roughly 670 subjects, a separate validation cohort of over 90 different subjects was used. High-throughput TCR immunosequencing, statistical association of individual TCRs with disease status, and machine learning were combined to predict cytomegalovirus infection status. A later analysis re-examined previously published TCR beta repertoires from over 500 donors and added high-resolution HLA genotyping to investigate patterns of TCR occurrence. The later analysis used no new phenotypic data to find candidate immune exposures, relying instead on TCR beta sequences and their occurrence across donors. To decide whether each TCR beta V gene segment behaved as functional or pseudogenic, an earlier analysis of approximately 600 of the donors relied on high-throughput TCR beta sequencing. Donor age, sex, ethnicity and CMV serostatus were collected together with the repertoire data. In a later genetic analysis, genome-wide SNP genotypes for about three fifths of the 666 donors were used, and that subset was treated as a discovery cohort. Every discovery cohort repertoire had been produced on one sequencing platform. HLA typing covered class I and class II loci at four-digit resolution. Typing coverage varied by locus: about 620-630 donors for A, B, C, DRB1 and DQB1; around 560 for DQA1; more than 600 for DPA1; about 450 for DPB1. Because of strong linkage in the cohort, a few DR-DQ haplotypes were treated as single units for association and clustering. On average, roughly 250,000 unique TCR beta nucleotide sequences were sequenced per donor among 398 genotyped donors of the cohort, with 15% to 20% of those sequences being non-productive.

The cohort was made up of approximately 670 healthy bone marrow donors. Cohort members were all nominally healthy when sampled, although unrecorded immune exposures were likely present. The donor tested CMV seronegative, placing the donor among the roughly 340 seronegative members of the cohort. A peripheral blood sample was collected from each donor, and TCR beta sequencing was performed on peripheral blood mononuclear cells. Genomic DNA extraction from the blood cell samples was performed with the Qiagen DNeasy Blood Extraction Kit. Study-wide conclusions, independent of this receptor: Because counts were too low, roughly 17 rarely observed V segments, including chromosome 9 orphons, were left out of the earlier analysis of approximately 580 of the donors. It was suggested by the authors that the approach could potentially be generalized to other disease states and immunological phenotypes. In a later analysis, HLA-associated TCR beta chains were found to be more clonally expanded and to have lower generation probabilities than equally common non-associated chains. A later genetic analysis reported fewer N-insertions in productive TCRs among donors in an Asian-associated ancestry cluster than the roughly 700-donor mean. Immune exposure information for the cohort was limited to CMV serostatus. In a later analysis, most CMV-associated TCR beta chains were found to appear HLA-restricted, with HLA associations seemingly driven largely by CMV exposure. A further reported finding was that TCR beta sequences accurately predicted the HLA-A and HLA-B alleles for most subjects in the first cohort. Most TCR sequences were seen in very few donors, while some public TCRs were found in many individuals. The presence/absence analyses assumed that sequencing depth was roughly uniform across donors, and that assumption may not be true. At a false discovery rate of 0.05, a later analysis linked fewer than 20,000 TCR beta sequences to specific HLA alleles. In this cohort, only TCR beta chains were sequenced, and detectable features were limited by the absence of alpha or paired-chain data. Cytomegalovirus status was reported to be diagnosed by the classifier with high specificity and sensitivity in both the original and validation cohorts. Some IMGT-functional V segments, including TRBV6-2 and TRBV6-3, could not be told apart with the 87-base-pair reads, so those segments were excluded. In vitro tests confirmed that a few of the cytomegalovirus-associated TCR beta chains recognize cytomegalovirus antigens. In a later analysis, several top co-occurrence clusters were reported to appear linked to parvovirus B19, influenza, CMV and Epstein-Barr virus. V-gene and J-gene trimming of TCR beta chains was associated with a missense DCLRE1C variant in a later genetic analysis, and the association was replicated in an independent cohort. Strong co-occurrence of HLA alleles, especially DR and DQ, made assigning TCR associations to individual alleles difficult. The sequencing pipeline was judged likely to have produced a cluster of highly shared sequence variants as a technical artifact. Correlated functional status among segregating V segments might be attributable to linkage disequilibrium, but an unknown experimental factor could not be ruled out. Because HLA typing was missing for some donors at each locus, association tests included only the typed subset. An earlier analysis of 450 to 750 of the donors showed that most TCR beta V segments appeared in productive rearrangements either about 90% or about 30% of the time, which broadly matched IMGT annotations. A later analysis found that TCR association rates varied across HLA loci, with DRB1 alleles showing the most associated TCRs and HLA-C alleles the fewest. The study listed 150 to 200 TCR beta chains as associated with cytomegalovirus.

In the germline V gene, CDR1 corresponds to SGDLS and CDR2 to YYNGEE. From its cysteine to its phenylalanine, the CDR3 spans 14 amino acids. Only the CDR3 DNA stays, 42 bases, in frame from base 1. Relative to germline, V is missing 4 bases and J is missing 8 bases, with 9 bases of the junction outside any gene match. The rearranged chain carries TRBV9 and TRBJ1-2, with 9 bases in between that match TRBD1. The source is a girl aged 2 to 9 in good health and CMV-seronegative. The specimen was PBMCs. For the CDR3, the sequence is CASSYPTGGWGYTF. In nucleotide form, the sequence is TGTGCCAGCAGCTACCCAACAGGGGGCTGGGGCTACACCTTC. The entire variable domain, with the stretches around the CDR3 drawn from the reference TRBV9 and TRBJ1-2 proteins, is DSGVTQTPKHLITATGQRVTLRCSPRSGDLSVYWYQQSLDQGLQFLIQYYNGEERAKGNILERFSAQQFPDLHSELNLSSLELGDSALYFCASSYPTGGWGYTFGSGTRLTVV.